The 6 T cell receptor beta chains in this list originate from one sample, sequenced in a study of blood T cell repertoires in COVID-19. Profiling relied on immunoSEQ multiplex PCR, and the TCRdb table lists in-frame clones only, not all of them. The sample consists of 45,000 to 55,000 clones, roughly 84% of them appearing once. Material for sequencing was peripheral blood. All receptors come from a man in his forties or fifties with acute or convalescent COVID-19.

V is TRBV28 and J is TRBJ1-2, with a weak D call TRBD1 (5 bases). Germline V CDR1 and CDR2: MDHEN, SYDVKM. This CDR3 comprises 13 residues. The V and J ends lost 8 bases and 2 bases respectively, with 12 bases between them. In DNA, the CDR3 is TGTGCCAGCGGGGGGATCTTAAACTATGGCTACACCTTC. Translating it yields CASGGILNYGYTF.

The CDR3 region has the DNA TGTGCCAGCAGAGGGCGGGGGGCCACAGATACGCAGTATTTT. Its translation is CASRGRGATDTQYF. The rearrangement joins TRBV2 to TRBJ2-3; the match to TRBD2 covers 8 bases. J lost 2 bases, V lost 6 bases, and 4 bases had no gene match. Germline CDR1 and CDR2: SNHLY and FYNNEI. The CDR3 consists of 14 residues.

This chain links TRBV28 with TRBJ1-1; 7 bases line up with TRBD1. Trimming removed 7 bases from V and 1 base from J; junction bases left unmatched: 3. Germline CDR1 is MDHEN and CDR2 is SYDVKM. CDR3 length: 13 amino acids. The CDR3 nucleotides are TGTGCCAGCACCGGGACAGCGAACACTGAAGCTTTCTTT. Its protein product is CASTGTANTEAFF.

The V and J genes are TRBV7-2 and TRBJ2-7, with TRBD2 identical over 8 bases. This CDR3 contains 18 residues. The germline gives CDR1 SGHTA, CDR2 FQGNSA. J gave up 4 bases and V 0 bases, and 14 bases lay outside the gene matches. The CDR3 DNA reads as TGTGCCAGCAGCTTAGCCGCATCCGGGACTAGTCTAGGTTACGAGCAGTACTTC. It codes for CASSLAASGTSLGYEQYF.

The rearrangement links TRBV9 to TRBJ2-3; 10 bases are shared with TRBD2. Germline-derived CDR1 and CDR2 are SGDLS and YYNGEE. This CDR3 comprises 17 residues. The ends lost 4 bases at V and 0 bases at J; junction bases unmatched: 8. CDR3 sequence: CASSPRTSGGSTDTQYF. For the CDR3, the DNA is TGTGCCAGCAGCCCCCGGACTAGCGGAGGTAGCACAGATACGCAGTATTTT.

This chain uses TRBV28 with TRBJ2-1; D gene unclear. Germline CDR1 MDHEN, CDR2 SYDVKM. The length of the CDR3 is 11 residues. The ends were cut back, 3 bases at V and 9 bases at J, with 6 bases in the middle. The CDR3 region is CASSFEVEQFF. In DNA form, the CDR3 reads TGTGCCAGCAGTTTTGAGGTTGAGCAGTTCTTC.